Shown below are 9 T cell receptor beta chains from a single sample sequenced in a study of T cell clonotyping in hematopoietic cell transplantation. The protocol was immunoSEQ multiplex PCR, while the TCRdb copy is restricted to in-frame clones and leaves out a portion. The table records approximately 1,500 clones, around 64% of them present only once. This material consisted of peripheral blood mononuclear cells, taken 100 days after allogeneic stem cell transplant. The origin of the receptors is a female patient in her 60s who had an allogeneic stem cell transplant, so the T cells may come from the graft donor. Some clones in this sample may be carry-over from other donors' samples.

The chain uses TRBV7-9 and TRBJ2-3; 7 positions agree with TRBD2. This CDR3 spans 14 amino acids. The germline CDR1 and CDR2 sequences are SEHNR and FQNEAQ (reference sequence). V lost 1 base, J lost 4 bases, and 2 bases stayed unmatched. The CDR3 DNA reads TGTGCCAGCAGCTTAGGGGCGGGAGCAGATACGCAGTATTTT. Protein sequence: CASSLGAGADTQYF.

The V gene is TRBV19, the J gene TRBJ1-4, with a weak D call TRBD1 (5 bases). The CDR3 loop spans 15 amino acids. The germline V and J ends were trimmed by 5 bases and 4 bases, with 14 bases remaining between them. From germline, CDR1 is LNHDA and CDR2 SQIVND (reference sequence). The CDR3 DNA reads TGTGCCAGTAGTTCTACAGGAGACATTAATGAAAAACTGTTTTTT. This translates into CASSSTGDINEKLFF.

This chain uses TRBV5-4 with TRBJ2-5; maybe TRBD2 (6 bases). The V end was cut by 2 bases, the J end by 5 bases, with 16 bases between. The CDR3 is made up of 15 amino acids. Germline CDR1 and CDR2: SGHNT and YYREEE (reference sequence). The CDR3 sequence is CASSFGPGGQETQYF. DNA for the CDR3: TGTGCCAGCAGCTTCGGCCCCGGAGGGCAGGAGACCCAGTACTTC.

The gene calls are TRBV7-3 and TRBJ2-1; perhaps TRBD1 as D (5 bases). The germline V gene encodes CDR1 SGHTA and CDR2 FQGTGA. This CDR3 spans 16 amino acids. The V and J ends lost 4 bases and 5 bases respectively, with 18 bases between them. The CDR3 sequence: CASSYFPDTTNNEQFF. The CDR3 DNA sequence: TGTGCCAGCAGCTACTTCCCGGACACAACTAACAATGAGCAGTTCTTC.

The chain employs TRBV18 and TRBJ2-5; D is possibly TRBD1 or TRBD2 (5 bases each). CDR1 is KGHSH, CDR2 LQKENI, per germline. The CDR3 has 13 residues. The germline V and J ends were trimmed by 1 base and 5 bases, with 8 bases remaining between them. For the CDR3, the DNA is TGTGCCAGCTCACCACGGGGGAAGGAGACCCAGTACTTC. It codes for CASSPRGKETQYF.

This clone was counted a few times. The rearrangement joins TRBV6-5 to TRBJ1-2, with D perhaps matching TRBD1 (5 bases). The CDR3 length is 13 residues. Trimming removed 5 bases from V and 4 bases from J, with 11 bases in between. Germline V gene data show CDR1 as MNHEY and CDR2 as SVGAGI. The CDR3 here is CASSLGHIYGYTF. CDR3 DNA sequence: TGTGCCAGCAGTCTTGGACACATCTATGGCTACACCTTC.

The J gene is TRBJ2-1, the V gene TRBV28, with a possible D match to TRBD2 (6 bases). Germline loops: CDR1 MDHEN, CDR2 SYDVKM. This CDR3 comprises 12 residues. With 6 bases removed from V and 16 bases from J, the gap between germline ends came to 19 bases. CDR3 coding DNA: TGTGCCAGCAGCCTCTCTGGAGGGGAAGGATTCTTC. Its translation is CASSLSGGEGFF.

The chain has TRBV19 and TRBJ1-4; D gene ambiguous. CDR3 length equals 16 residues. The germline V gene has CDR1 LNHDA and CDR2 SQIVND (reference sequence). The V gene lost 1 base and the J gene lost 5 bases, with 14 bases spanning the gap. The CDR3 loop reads CASSIVVGIRNEKLFF. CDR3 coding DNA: TGTGCCAGTAGTATAGTAGTGGGGATTCGAAATGAAAAACTGTTTTTT. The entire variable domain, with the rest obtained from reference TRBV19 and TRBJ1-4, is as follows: DGGITQSPKYLFRKEGQNVTLSCEQNLNHDAMYWYRQDPGQGLRLIYYSQIVNDFQKGDIAEGYSVSREKKESFPLTVTSAQKNPTAFYLCASSIVVGIRNEKLFFGSGTQLSVL.

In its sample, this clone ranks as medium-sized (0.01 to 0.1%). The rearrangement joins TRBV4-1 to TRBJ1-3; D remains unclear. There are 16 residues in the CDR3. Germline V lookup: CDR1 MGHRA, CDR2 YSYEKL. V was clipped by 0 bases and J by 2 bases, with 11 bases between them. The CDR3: CASSQDPGYAGNTIYF. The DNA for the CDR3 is TGCGCCAGCAGCCAAGATCCGGGATATGCTGGAAACACCATATATTTT.